This record covers a single TCR beta chain. As yet, its antigen is unknown. Some second doses came at about 4 weeks and others at about 12 weeks; these were pooled. This sample is drawn from a study of T cell responses to AZD1222 COVID-19 vaccine. Germline CDR1 and CDR2: MNHEY and SMNVEV (reference sequence). This CDR3 is 16 amino acids long. Trimming cost V 6 bases and J 1 base, with 16 bases left between them. General study results and limits: Donors were mostly white British, more females; clonal diversity possibly underestimated. Targets within unmutated variant regions were reportedly found for nearly half of spike-specific TCRs.

Measured with immunoSEQ multiplex PCR; TCRdb has only the in-frame clones, and not every one. This sample has around 130,000 clones, with 91% found just once. This sequence joins TRBV27 and TRBJ1-5, with a tentative D call TRBD1 (6 bases). The sequenced sample was peripheral blood, obtained 28 days after the second AZD1222 dose. The clonotype was recovered from an adult who received the AZD1222 COVID-19 vaccine. Written as DNA, the CDR3 is TGTGCCAGCAGGCCGGGGGGGGGCGCGAGCAATCAGCCCCAGCATTTT. Translation: CASRPGGGASNQPQHF.